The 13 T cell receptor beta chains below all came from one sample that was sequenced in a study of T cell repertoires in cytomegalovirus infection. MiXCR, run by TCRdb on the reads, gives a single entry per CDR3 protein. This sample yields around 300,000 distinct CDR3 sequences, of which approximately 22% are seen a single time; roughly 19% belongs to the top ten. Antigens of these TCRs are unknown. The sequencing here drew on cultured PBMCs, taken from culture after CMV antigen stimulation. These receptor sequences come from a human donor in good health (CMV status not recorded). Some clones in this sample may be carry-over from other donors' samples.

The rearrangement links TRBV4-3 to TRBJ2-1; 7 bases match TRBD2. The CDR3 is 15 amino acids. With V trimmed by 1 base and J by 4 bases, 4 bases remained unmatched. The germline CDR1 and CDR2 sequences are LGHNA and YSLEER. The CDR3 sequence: CASSQGAGVYNEQFF. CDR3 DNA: TGCGCCAGCAGCCAAGGGGCGGGGGTATACAATGAGCAGTTCTTC.

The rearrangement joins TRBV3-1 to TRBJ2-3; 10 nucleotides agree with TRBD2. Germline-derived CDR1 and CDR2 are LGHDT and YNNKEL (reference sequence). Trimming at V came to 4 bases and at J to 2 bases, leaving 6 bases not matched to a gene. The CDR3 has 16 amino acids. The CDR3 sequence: CASSPYLAGDTDTQYF. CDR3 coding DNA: TGTGCCAGCAGCCCTTACCTAGCGGGAGACACAGATACGCAGTATTTT.

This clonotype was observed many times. This CDR3 reads CASKPGLRLSYNEQFF. The CDR3 region has the DNA TGTGCCAGCAAGCCGGGACTCCGACTCTCCTACAATGAGCAGTTCTTC. The gene calls are TRBV7-8 and TRBJ2-1; D is possibly TRBD2 (6 bases). V was trimmed by 7 bases and J by 0 bases, leaving 16 bases between them. Germline values: CDR1 SGHVS, CDR2 FQNEAQ. This CDR3 is built from 16 residues.

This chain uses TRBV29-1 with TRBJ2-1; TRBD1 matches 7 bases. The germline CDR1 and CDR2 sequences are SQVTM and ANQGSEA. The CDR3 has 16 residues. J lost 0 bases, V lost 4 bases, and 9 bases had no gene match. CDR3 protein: CSVVSDRASSYNEQFF. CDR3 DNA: TGCAGCGTTGTCTCTGACAGGGCTAGCTCCTACAATGAGCAGTTCTTC.

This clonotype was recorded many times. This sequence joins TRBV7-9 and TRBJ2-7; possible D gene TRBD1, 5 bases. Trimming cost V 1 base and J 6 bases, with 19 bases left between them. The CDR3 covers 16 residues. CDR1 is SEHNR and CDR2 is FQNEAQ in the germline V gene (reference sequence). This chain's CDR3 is CASSLGLGLDLREQYF. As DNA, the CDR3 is TGTGCCAGCAGCTTAGGGTTGGGGCTTGACCTACGCGAGCAGTACTTC.

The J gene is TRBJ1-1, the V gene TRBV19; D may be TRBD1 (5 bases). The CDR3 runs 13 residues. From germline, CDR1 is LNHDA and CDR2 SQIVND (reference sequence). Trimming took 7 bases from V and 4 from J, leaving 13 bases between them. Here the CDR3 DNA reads TGTGCCAGTACCCCCTTCCAGGGCACTGAAGCTTTCTTT. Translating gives CASTPFQGTEAFF.

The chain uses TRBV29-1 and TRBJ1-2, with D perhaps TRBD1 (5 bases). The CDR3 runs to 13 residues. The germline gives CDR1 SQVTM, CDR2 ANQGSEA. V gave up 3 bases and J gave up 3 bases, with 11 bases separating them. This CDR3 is CSVDSGNHYGYTF. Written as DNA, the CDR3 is TGCAGCGTTGATTCAGGGAACCACTATGGCTACACCTTC.

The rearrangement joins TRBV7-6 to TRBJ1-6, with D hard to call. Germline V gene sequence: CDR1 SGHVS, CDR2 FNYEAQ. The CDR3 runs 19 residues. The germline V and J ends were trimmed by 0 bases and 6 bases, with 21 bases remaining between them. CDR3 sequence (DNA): TGTGCCAGCAGCTTAGCGCGAGCAGATCGACGGAGCCTTAATTCACCCCTCCACTTT. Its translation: CASSLARADRRSLNSPLHF.

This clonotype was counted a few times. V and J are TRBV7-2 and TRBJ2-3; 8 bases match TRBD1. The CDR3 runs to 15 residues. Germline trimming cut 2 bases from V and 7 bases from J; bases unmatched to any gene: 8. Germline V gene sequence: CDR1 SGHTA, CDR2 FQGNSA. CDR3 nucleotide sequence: TGTGCCAGCAGCTTAACGCAGGGGGCTTTCTATACGCAGTATTTT. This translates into CASSLTQGAFYTQYF.

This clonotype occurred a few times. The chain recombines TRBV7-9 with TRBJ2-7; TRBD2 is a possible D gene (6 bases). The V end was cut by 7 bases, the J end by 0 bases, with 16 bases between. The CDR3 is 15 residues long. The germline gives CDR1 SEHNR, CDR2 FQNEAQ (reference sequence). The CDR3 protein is CASTPTGDGSYEQYF. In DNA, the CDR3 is TGTGCCAGCACCCCAACGGGAGATGGCTCCTACGAGCAGTACTTC.

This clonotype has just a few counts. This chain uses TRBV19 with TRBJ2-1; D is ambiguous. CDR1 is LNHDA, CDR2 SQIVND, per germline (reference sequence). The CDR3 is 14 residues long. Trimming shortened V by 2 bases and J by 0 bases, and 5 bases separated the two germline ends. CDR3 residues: CASSILSSYNEQFF. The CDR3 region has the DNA TGTGCCAGTAGTATATTGAGCTCCTACAATGAGCAGTTCTTC. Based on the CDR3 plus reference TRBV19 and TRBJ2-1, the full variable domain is DGGITQSPKYLFRKEGQNVTLSCEQNLNHDAMYWYRQDPGQGLRLIYYSQIVNDFQKGDIAEGYSVSREKKESFPLTVTSAQKNPTAFYLCASSILSSYNEQFFGPGTRLTVL.

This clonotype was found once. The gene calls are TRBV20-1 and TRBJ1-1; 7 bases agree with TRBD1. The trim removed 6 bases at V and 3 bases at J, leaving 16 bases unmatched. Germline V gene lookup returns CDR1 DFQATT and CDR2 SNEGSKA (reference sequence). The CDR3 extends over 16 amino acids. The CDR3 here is CSAPVGGAGGDTEAFF. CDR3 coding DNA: TGCAGTGCCCCGGTGGGTGGGGCAGGGGGTGACACTGAAGCTTTCTTT.

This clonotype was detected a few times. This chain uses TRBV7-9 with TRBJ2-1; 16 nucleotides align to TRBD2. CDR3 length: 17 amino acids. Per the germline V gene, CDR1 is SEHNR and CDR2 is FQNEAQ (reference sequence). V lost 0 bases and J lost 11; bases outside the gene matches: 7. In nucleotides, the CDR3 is TGTGCCAGCAGCTTAGCGGATGGGGGACTAGCGGGAGGGCAGCAGTTCTTC. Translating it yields CASSLADGGLAGGQQFF.